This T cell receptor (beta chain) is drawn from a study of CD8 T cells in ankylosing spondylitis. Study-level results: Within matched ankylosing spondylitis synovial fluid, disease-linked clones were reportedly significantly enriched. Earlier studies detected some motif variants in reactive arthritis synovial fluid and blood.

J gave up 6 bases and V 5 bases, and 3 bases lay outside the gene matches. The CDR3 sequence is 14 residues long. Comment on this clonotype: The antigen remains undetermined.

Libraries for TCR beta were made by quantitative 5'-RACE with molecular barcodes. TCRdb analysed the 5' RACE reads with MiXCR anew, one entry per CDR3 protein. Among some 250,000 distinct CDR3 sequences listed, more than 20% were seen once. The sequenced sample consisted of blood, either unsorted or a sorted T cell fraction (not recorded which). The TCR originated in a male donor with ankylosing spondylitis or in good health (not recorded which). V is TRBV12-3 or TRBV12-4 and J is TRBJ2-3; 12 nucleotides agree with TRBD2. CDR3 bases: TGTGCCAGCAGTCCCACTAGCGGGGGGGATACGCAGTATTTT. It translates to CASSPTSGGDTQYF.